These 9 T cell receptor beta chains were all obtained from the same sample, sequenced in a study of low-dose radiotherapy and immunotherapy resistance in tumors. The sample's time point: before trial treatment. TRAV- and TRBV-specific primers primed first-strand cDNA, covering alpha and beta chains. Both a constant-region primer and a V-primer adapter served to amplify TCRs across 15 to 25 PCR cycles. TCRdb analysed the reads with MiXCR anew, one entry per CDR3 protein. The sample lists 65,000 to 95,000 distinct CDR3 sequences, around 18% occurring once. The source was PBMCs, collected before treatment. The receptors stem from a male donor with prostate cancer.

A word on this clonotype: A far larger clone is off by one base, so a read error is likely. This rearrangement joins TRBV6-1 to TRBJ1-1; no firm D call. CDR3 length: 13 amino acids. CDR1 and CDR2 (germline): MNHNS, SASEGT. CDR3 amino acids: CDSSSHLTPEAFF. CDR3 sequence (DNA): TGTGACAGCAGTTCTCACCTAACCCCTGAAGCTTTCTTT.

This clonotype was recorded many times. This chain links TRBV19 with TRBJ2-2; the D gene could be TRBD1 or TRBD2 (5 bases each). Germline-derived CDR1 and CDR2 are LNHDA and SQIVND (reference sequence). This CDR3 is 15 amino acids long. V lost 6 bases, J lost 0 bases, and 11 bases lay in between. The CDR3 nucleotides read TGTGCCAGTAGGACCGGGACCGCGAACACCGGGGAGCTGTTTTTT. It encodes CASRTGTANTGELFF.

This clonotype has at least ten counts. The CDR3: CAWRDSGNEQFF. The CDR3 nucleotides are TGTGCCTGGAGAGATAGCGGGAATGAGCAGTTCTTC. The chain carries TRBV30 and TRBJ2-1; 7 positions agree with TRBD2. The V segment lost 3 bases and the J segment 7 bases; nucleotides outside the gene matches: 3. Germline V gene sequence: CDR1 GTSNPN, CDR2 SVGIG (reference sequence). CDR3 size: 12 residues.

A note on this clonotype: A far larger clone is just one base off, so this is likely a read error. Written as DNA, the CDR3 is TGTGCCAGAAGCTTGCCGGGGTTGCACTCTGGGGCCAACGTCCTGACTTTC. Amino acid sequence: CARSLPGLHSGANVLTF. The genes are TRBV5-3 and TRBJ2-6, with D possibly matching TRBD2 (5 bases). TRBV5-3 counts as an open reading frame of uncertain function. V lost 1 base to trimming and J lost 0 bases, with 11 bases between them. The CDR3 is 17 residues long.

This clonotype occurred many times. The CDR3 DNA sequence: TGTGCCAGTAGTATCCAGACTAGCGGGGGAGGCAATGAGCAGTTCTTC. Translation gives CASSIQTSGGGNEQFF. The rearrangement uses TRBV19 and TRBJ2-1; 12 bases agree with TRBD2. Germline CDR1 reads LNHDA; CDR2 reads SQIVND (reference sequence). The CDR3 extends over 16 amino acids. V lost 3 bases and J lost 6; bases outside the gene matches: 6.

In this sample, this clonotype turned up a few times. The chain joins TRBV7-6 to TRBJ2-5, with D possibly matching TRBD2 (6 bases). The germline V gene has CDR1 SGHVS and CDR2 FNYEAQ. V shed 5 bases and J shed 0 bases, with 16 bases lying between them. The CDR3 has 16 residues. Here the CDR3 DNA reads TGTGCCAGCAGCGGGGGGAATTTGGACAACCAAGAGACCCAGTACTTC. This encodes CASSGGNLDNQETQYF.

This clonotype was seen ten or more times. The V call is TRBV21-1, the J call TRBJ2-5; TRBD1 is the table's D call and was not checked against the DNA. TRBV21-1 is deemed a pseudogene. The CDR3 loop spans 15 amino acids. The CDR3 bases are TGTGCCAGCAGCAAGACAGGGAAACCGAAAGAGACCCAGTACTTC. It specifies CASSKTGKPKETQYF.

This clonotype came up many times. CDR3 region: CASSYSSGDHTEAFF. The CDR3 region has the DNA TGTGCCAGCAGTTACTCATCGGGGGACCACACTGAAGCTTTCTTT. The chain has TRBV6-2 or TRBV6-3 and TRBJ1-1, with D tentatively TRBD1 (5 bases). The CDR3 is made up of 15 amino acids. Germline CDR1 MNHEY, CDR2 SVGEGT. The V gene lost 0 bases and the J gene lost 3 bases, with 11 bases spanning the gap.

The table lists this clonotype with many counts. The chain has TRBV11-2 and TRBJ2-3, with D uncertain. Trimming shortened V by 1 base and J by 4 bases, and 9 bases separated the two germline ends. CDR3 size: 14 residues. CDR1 and CDR2 (germline): SGHAT, FQNNGV. CDR3 residues: CASSLGGVSDTQYF. The CDR3 DNA is TGTGCCAGCAGCTTAGGAGGAGTGTCAGATACGCAGTATTTT.